The clone carrying this T cell receptor (beta chain) was observed many times. The record originates from a study of identical twins. V dropped 4 bases and J dropped 7 bases, with 14 bases sitting between them. The CDR3 extends over 13 amino acids. Germline-derived CDR1 and CDR2 are SGHRS and YFSETQ. Template switching added a universal primer site; cDNA carried unique molecular identifiers. MiXCR was run by TCRdb on the 5' RACE reads, yielding one entry per CDR3 protein. The sample shows about 390,000 distinct CDR3 sequences, 9% of them seen only once. The chain uses TRBV5-1 and TRBJ1-1; TRBD1 is a possible D gene (6 bases). Material: naive T cells sorted from blood. This TCR derives from a woman in her 50s in good health. Here the CDR3 reads CASSTTGFNEAFF. The DNA for the CDR3 is TGCGCCAGCAGCACTACAGGGTTTAATGAAGCTTTCTTT.